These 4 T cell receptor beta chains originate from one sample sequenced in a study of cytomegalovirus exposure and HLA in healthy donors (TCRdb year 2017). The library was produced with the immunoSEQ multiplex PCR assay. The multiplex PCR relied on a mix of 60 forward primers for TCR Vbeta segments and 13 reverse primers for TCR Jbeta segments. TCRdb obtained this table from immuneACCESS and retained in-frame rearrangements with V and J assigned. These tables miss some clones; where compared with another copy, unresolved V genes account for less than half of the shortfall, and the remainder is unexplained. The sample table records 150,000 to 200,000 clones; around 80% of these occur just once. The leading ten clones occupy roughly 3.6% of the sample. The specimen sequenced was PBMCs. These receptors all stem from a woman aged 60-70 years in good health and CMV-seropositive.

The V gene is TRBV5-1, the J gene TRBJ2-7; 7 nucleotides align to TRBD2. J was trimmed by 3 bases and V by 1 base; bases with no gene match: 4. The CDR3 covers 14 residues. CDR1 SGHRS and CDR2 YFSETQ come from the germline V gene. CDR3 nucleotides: TGCGCCAGCAGCTTGTGGGGGGGGTTCTACGAGCAGTACTTC. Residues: CASSLWGGFYEQYF.

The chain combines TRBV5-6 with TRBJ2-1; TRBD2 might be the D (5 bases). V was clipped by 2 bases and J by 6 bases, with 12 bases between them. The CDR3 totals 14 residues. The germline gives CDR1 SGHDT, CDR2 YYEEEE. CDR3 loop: CASSFPSGSNEQFF. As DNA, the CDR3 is TGTGCCAGCAGCTTTCCCAGTGGGAGCAATGAGCAGTTCTTC.

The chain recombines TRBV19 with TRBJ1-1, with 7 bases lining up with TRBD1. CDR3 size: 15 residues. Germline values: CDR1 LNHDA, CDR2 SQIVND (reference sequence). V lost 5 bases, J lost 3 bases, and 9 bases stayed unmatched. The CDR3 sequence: CASSLQQGLDTEAFF. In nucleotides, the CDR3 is TGTGCCAGTAGTCTCCAACAGGGGCTAGACACTGAAGCTTTCTTT.

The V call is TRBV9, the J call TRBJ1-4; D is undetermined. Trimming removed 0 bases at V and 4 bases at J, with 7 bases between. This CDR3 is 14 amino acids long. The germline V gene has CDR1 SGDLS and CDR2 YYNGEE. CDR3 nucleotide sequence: TGTGCCAGCAGCGTAGCCCAGTATAATGAAAAACTGTTTTTT. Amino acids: CASSVAQYNEKLFF.